A single sample is the source of the 5 T cell receptor beta chains below, sequenced in a study of blood T cell repertoires in COVID-19. Profiling relied on immunoSEQ multiplex PCR, and the TCRdb table lists in-frame clones only, not all of them. The table includes about 300,000 clones, just over 90% detected once. The sequenced material came from peripheral blood. The source of these receptors is a woman aged 25 to 39 with COVID-19, enrolled during active disease.

This clone was counted a single time. V is TRBV7-9 and J is TRBJ2-7; TRBD2 is a possible D gene (5 bases). Germline V gives CDR1 SEHNR, CDR2 FQNEAQ (reference sequence). The CDR3 runs to 13 residues. The V and J ends lost 9 bases and 3 bases respectively, with 15 bases between them. The CDR3 loop reads CASQDDAGYEQYF. The CDR3, as DNA: TGTGCCAGTCAGGATGACGCGGGCTACGAGCAGTACTTC.

The genes are TRBV9 and TRBJ1-5; D remains ambiguous. Germline V gene sequence: CDR1 SGDLS, CDR2 YYNGEE. The CDR3 covers 15 residues. Trimming removed 0 bases from V and 0 bases from J, with 7 bases in between. In DNA form, the CDR3 reads TGTGCCAGCAGCGTAGCCGGTTATAGCAATCAGCCCCAGCATTTT. This translates into CASSVAGYSNQPQHF. The entire variable domain, with the rest obtained from reference TRBV9 and TRBJ1-5, is as follows: DSGVTQTPKHLITATGQRVTLRCSPRSGDLSVYWYQQSLDQGLQFLIQYYNGEERAKGNILERFSAQQFPDLHSELNLSSLELGDSALYFCASSVAGYSNQPQHFGDGTRLSIL.

The chain recombines TRBV12-5 with TRBJ1-2, with D possibly being TRBD1 (6 bases). This CDR3 region has 17 residues. The V and J ends lost 5 bases and 3 bases respectively, with 22 bases between them. The germline gives CDR1 LGHNT, CDR2 FRNRAP. CDR3 amino acids: CASGLDRKQWQDYGYTF. The CDR3 DNA follows: TGTGCTAGTGGTCTAGACAGGAAGCAGTGGCAGGACTATGGCTACACCTTC.

V usage is TRBV6-5 and J usage is TRBJ1-2; D gene unclear. Germline CDR1 and CDR2: MNHEY and SVGAGI. The V gene lost 6 bases and the J gene lost 7 bases, with 15 bases spanning the gap. The CDR3 extends over 13 amino acids. The CDR3 here is CASRFAEDSGYTF. In DNA form, the CDR3 reads TGTGCCAGCAGGTTCGCAGAGGATAGTGGCTACACCTTC.

This chain links TRBV20-1 with TRBJ1-1, with 7 bases that match TRBD1. Germline-derived CDR1 and CDR2 are DFQATT and SNEGSKA (reference sequence). The CDR3 runs 11 residues. Unmatched junction bases numbered 6, after V lost 3 bases and J lost 11 bases. The CDR3 DNA reads TGCAGTGCTAGCTCCGGGACAGTGGCTTTCTTT. Translated, it gives CSASSGTVAFF.